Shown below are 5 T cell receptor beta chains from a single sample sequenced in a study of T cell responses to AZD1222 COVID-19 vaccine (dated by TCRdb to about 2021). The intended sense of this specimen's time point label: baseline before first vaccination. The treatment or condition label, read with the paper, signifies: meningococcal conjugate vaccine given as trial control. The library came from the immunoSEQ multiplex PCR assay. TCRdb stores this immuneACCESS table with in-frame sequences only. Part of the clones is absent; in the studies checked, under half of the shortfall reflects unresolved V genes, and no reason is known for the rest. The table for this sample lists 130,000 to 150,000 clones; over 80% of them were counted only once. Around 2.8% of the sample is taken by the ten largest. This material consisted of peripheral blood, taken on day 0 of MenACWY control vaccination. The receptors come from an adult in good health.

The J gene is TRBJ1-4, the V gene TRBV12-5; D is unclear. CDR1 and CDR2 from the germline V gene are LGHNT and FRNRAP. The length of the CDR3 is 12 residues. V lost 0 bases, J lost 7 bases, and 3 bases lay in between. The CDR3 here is CASGLVREKLFF. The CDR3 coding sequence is TGTGCTAGTGGTTTGGTACGTGAAAAACTGTTTTTT. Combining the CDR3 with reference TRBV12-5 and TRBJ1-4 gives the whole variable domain DARVTQTPRHKVTEMGQEVTMRCQPILGHNTVFWYRQTMMQGLELLAYFRNRAPLDDSGMPKDRFSAEMPDATLATLKIQPSEPRDSAVYFCASGLVREKLFFGSGTQLSVL.

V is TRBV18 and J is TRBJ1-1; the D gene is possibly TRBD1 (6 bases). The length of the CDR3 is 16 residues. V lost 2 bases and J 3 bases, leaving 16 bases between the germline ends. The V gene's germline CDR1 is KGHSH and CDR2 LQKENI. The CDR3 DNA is TGTGCCAGCTCACCAACACTCCGGCAGGGGCACACTGAAGCTTTCTTT. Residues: CASSPTLRQGHTEAFF.

The CDR3 region is CASSLYESAGEVTDTQYF. The CDR3 nucleotides read TGTGCCAGCAGCCTATACGAATCAGCGGGAGAGGTCACAGATACGCAGTATTTT. The chain carries TRBV3-1 (or the pseudogene TRBV3-2) and TRBJ2-3, with 8 bases identical to TRBD2. The CDR3 length is 18 residues. Germline values: CDR1 LGHDT, CDR2 YNNKEL (reference sequence). V lost 4 bases and J lost 2; bases outside the gene matches: 14.

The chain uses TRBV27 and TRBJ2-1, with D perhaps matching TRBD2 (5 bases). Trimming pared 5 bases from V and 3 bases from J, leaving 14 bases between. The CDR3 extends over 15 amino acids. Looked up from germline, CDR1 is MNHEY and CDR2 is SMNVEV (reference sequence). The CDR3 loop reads CASSTSELDYNEQFF. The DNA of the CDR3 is TGTGCCAGCAGTACCTCGGAACTAGACTACAATGAGCAGTTCTTC.

The CDR3 here is CSPRVYDEQFF. CDR3 nucleotide sequence: TGCAGCCCGCGGGTGTACGATGAGCAGTTCTTC. This rearrangement joins TRBV29-1 to TRBJ2-1, with D perhaps TRBD2 (5 bases). Germline V gene lookup returns CDR1 SQVTM and CDR2 ANQGSEA. V was pared by 8 bases and J by 8 bases, with 13 bases between. The CDR3 is made up of 11 amino acids.